This T cell receptor (beta chain) was captured in a study of regulatory T cells in long-lasting Graves disease. Study results and caveats: Those with persistent Graves' had less TCR diversity than newly diagnosed patients.

Concerning this clonotype itself: As yet, its antigen is unknown.

The CDR3 totals 15 residues. Trimming took 3 bases from V and 2 from J, leaving 8 bases between them. The time point denotes: newly diagnosed GD, antithyroid drugs for less than 3 months. Making the TCR library involved RNA that had been extracted from PBMCs. It was an endocrinology department in Xi'an, China, that provided the patients. Arm-PCR of CDR3 regions and iRepertoire HTBI primers were used to build TCR beta libraries. TCRdb passed the multiplex PCR reads through MiXCR, listing each CDR3 protein once. The data hold 320,000 or so distinct CDR3 sequences, with 18% observed a single time. The rearrangement uses TRBV12-3 or TRBV12-4 and TRBJ2-6; D gene ambiguous. The sequence was obtained from a female donor with Graves disease. This specimen was peripheral blood mononuclear cells (PBMCs), taken at new diagnosis, from a patient treated with antithyroid drugs. Written as DNA, the CDR3 is TGTGCCAGCAGTTTGCCGGTGCCTGGGGCCAACGTCCTGACTTTC. Translated, it gives CASSLPVPGANVLTF.